This T cell receptor beta chain was identified in a study of identical twins. Study findings and constraints: Cord blood's abundant beta clonotypes had fewer insertions, unlike memory repertoires. Out-of-frame TCR alpha sharing in monozygotic twins exceeded recombination model predictions. In zero-insertion analyses, partial confounding could arise from invariant MAIT and iNKT cells. Conclusions were drawn cross-sectionally by statistical analysis, without following the same donors.

TCRdb redid the calling of the 5' RACE reads with MiXCR, one entry per CDR3 protein. The sample lists 450,000 to 650,000 distinct CDR3 sequences; 9.5% to 10% were seen once. The V gene's germline CDR1 is SGHRS and CDR2 YFSETQ. The V and J ends lost 0 bases and 7 bases respectively, with 5 bases between them. The CDR3 is 12 residues long. This clonotype was seen ten or more times. The antigen is undetermined. The same data also went into a second study, on yellow fever vaccine responses in identical twins.

The chain links TRBV5-1 to TRBJ2-1; D is unclear. The receptor's source is a woman between 18 and 29 years old in good health. Sequenced input: PBMCs. The CDR3 nucleotides read TGCGCCAGCAGCTTGGGCCGGAATGAGCAGTTCTTC. Translated: CASSLGRNEQFF.